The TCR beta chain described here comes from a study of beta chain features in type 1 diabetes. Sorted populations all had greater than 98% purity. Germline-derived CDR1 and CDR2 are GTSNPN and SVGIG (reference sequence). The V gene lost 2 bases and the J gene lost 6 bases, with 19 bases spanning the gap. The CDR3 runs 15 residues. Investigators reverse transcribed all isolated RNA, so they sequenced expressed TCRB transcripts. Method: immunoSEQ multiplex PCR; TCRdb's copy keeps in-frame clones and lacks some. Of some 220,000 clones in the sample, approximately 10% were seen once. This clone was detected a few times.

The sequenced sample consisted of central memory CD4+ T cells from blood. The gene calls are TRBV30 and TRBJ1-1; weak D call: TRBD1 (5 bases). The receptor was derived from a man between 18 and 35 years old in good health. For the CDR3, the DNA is TGTGCCTGGAGTTCCCCCTGGGGGTACGGACCTGAAGCTTTCTTT. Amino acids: CAWSSPWGYGPEAFF. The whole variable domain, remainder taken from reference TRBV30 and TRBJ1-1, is SQTIHQWPATLVQPVGSPLSLECTVEGTSNPNLYWYRQAAGRGLQLLFYSVGIGQISSEVPQNLSASRPQDRQFILSSKKLLLSDSGFYLCAWSSPWGYGPEAFFGQGTRLTVV.